The present T cell receptor beta chain was sequenced within a study of CD8+CD57+ T cells in acquired aplastic anemia. Study observations and caveats: Patients versus controls showed no significant CD8+ Simpson's diversity difference.

Patients included in sequencing had previously demonstrated CD8+CD57+ cell expansion by flow cytometry. At least ten counts were recorded for this clonotype. What it binds is unknown. Trimming removed 0 bases from V and 3 bases from J; junction bases left unmatched: 5. From germline, CDR1 is DFQATT and CDR2 SNEGSKA (reference sequence). The CDR3 sequence is 14 residues long. The use of genomic DNA as template underpinned the TCR beta VDJ and CDR3 profiling. TCRdb ran MiXCR on the reads and lists one entry per CDR3 protein. The data contain some 150,000 distinct CDR3 sequences, about 45% of them singletons.

The sequence was obtained from a human donor with aplastic anemia. The chain links TRBV20-1 to TRBJ2-7; 7 nucleotides agree with TRBD2. Sequencing was carried out using sorted CD4+, CD8+, or CD8+CD57+ T cells (not recorded which) from PBMCs. The DNA of the CDR3 is TGCAGTGCTAGAGACCGAGCGGGGCACTACGAGCAGTACTTC. This codes for CSARDRAGHYEQYF.